The 7 T cell receptor beta chains presented below share a single source sample, sequenced in a study of blood T cell repertoires in COVID-19. TCRdb's copy holds only in-frame clones and misses some; the assay was immunoSEQ multiplex PCR. The sample lists more than 150,000 clones, around 83% occurring once. Material: peripheral blood. The receptor set was obtained from a woman aged 35 to 49 with acute or convalescent COVID-19.

The chain combines TRBV30 with TRBJ1-1; D not certain. Trimming took 3 bases from V and 5 from J, leaving 7 bases between them. The CDR3 consists of 11 residues. Per germline, CDR1 GTSNPN and CDR2 SVGIG (reference sequence). CDR3 coding DNA: TGTGCCTGGAGGCTAGAGACTGAAGCTTTCTTT. Its protein product is CAWRLETEAFF.

This chain connects TRBV5-1 to TRBJ2-7; the D is unclear. Germline V lookup: CDR1 SGHRS, CDR2 YFSETQ. The CDR3 has 13 residues. The V end lost 0 bases, the J end lost 4 bases, and 8 bases lay between the germline ends. CDR3 coding DNA: TGCGCCAGCAGCTTGGAACGAGTATACGAGCAGTACTTC. This gives the protein CASSLERVYEQYF.

The chain recombines TRBV6-5 with TRBJ1-5; unclear D gene. Between the trimmed V and J ends, which lost 7 bases and 5 bases, there was a span of 12 bases. The CDR3 runs 13 residues. Per germline, CDR1 MNHEY and CDR2 SVGAGI. CDR3 sequence: CASMLSGDQPQHF. CDR3 nucleotide sequence: TGTGCCAGCATGCTGTCCGGAGATCAGCCCCAGCATTTT.

The chain is built from TRBV28 and TRBJ2-7; 9 bases line up with TRBD2. Germline V gene sequence: CDR1 MDHEN, CDR2 SYDVKM. Trimming cost V 3 bases and J 0 bases; bases outside gene matches: 6. This CDR3 has 16 amino acids. CDR3 amino acids: CASSFWASGASYEQYF. The CDR3 DNA sequence: TGTGCCAGCAGTTTTTGGGCTAGCGGGGCCTCCTACGAGCAGTACTTC.

The chain has TRBV19 and TRBJ1-1, with 7 nucleotides matching TRBD1. Germline V gene data show CDR1 as LNHDA and CDR2 as SQIVND (reference sequence). V dropped 8 bases and J dropped 1; count of bases not matched to a gene: 1. The CDR3 is 12 amino acids. DNA for the CDR3: TGTGCCAGTCACAGGGGGAACACTGAAGCTTTCTTT. Amino acids: CASHRGNTEAFF.

The chain couples TRBV27 to TRBJ1-1; D is unclear. Per the germline V gene, CDR1 is MNHEY and CDR2 is SMNVEV (reference sequence). Trimming shortened V by 0 bases and J by 11 bases, and 16 bases separated the two germline ends. The CDR3 runs 14 residues. CDR3 amino acids: CASSLSWREPSAFF. The CDR3, as DNA: TGTGCCAGCAGTTTATCTTGGCGCGAACCTAGCGCTTTCTTT.

The rearrangement links TRBV7-2 to TRBJ2-5; 9 bases are a match to TRBD1. Germline loops: CDR1 SGHTA, CDR2 FQGNSA. The CDR3 runs to 13 residues. V gave up 4 bases and J gave up 5 bases; unmatched junction bases: 2. CDR3 residues: CASSWDRAETQYF. CDR3 sequence (DNA): TGTGCCAGCAGCTGGGACAGGGCGGAGACCCAGTACTTC. The entire variable domain, with the rest obtained from reference TRBV7-2 and TRBJ2-5, is as follows: GAGVSQSPSNKVTEKGKDVELRCDPISGHTALYWYRQSLGQGLEFLIYFQGNSAPDKSGLPSDRFSAERTGGSVSTLTIQRTQQEDSAVYLCASSWDRAETQYFGPGTRLLVL.